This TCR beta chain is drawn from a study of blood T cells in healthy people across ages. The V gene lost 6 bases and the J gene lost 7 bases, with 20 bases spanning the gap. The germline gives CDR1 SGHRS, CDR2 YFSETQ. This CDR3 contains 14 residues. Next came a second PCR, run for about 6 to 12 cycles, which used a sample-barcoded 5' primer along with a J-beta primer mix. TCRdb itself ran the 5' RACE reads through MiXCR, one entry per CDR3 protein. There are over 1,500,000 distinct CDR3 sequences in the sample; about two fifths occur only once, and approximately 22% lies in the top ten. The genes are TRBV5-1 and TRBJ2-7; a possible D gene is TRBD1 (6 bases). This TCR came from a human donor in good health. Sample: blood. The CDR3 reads CASTARTASEEQYF. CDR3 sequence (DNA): TGCGCCAGCACCGCGCGGACAGCCTCGGAAGAGCAGTACTTC.